This entry lists 29 T cell receptor beta chains sequenced from one sample in a study of T cell changes during pregnancy in multiple sclerosis. Sequencing used immunoSEQ multiplex PCR; TCRdb keeps in-frame clones, though not all of them. The sample shows tens of thousands of clones, 75% to 95% of them seen only once. Sequenced here: CD4+ T cells from peripheral blood mononuclear cells, sampled before pregnancy. Source of these receptors: a female donor with multiple sclerosis, enrolled in a pregnancy study.

The chain uses TRBV5-4 and TRBJ2-1; TRBD2 agrees at 10 bases. Germline V gene lookup returns CDR1 SGHNT and CDR2 YYREEE (reference sequence). The CDR3 is 17 residues long. Unmatched junction bases numbered 15, after V lost 5 bases and J lost 7 bases. This CDR3 reads CASSTGTASGSWNEQFF. CDR3 in DNA: TGTGCCAGCAGTACCGGGACAGCTAGCGGGAGTTGGAATGAGCAGTTCTTC.

The chain joins TRBV7-2 to TRBJ1-3; D is uncertain. This CDR3 has 13 residues. V was clipped by 5 bases and J by 3 bases, with 8 bases between them. The germline V gene has CDR1 SGHTA and CDR2 FQGNSA. The CDR3: CASSDGLGNTIYF. As DNA, the CDR3 is TGTGCCAGCAGCGATGGGCTTGGAAACACCATATATTTT.

The V call is TRBV29-1, the J call TRBJ1-1; D is undetermined. Germline-derived CDR1 and CDR2 are SQVTM and ANQGSEA. V lost 4 bases to trimming and J lost 0 bases, with 9 bases between them. The CDR3 runs to 13 residues. In nucleotides, the CDR3 is TGCAGCGTTGGGGGAGGAATGAACACTGAAGCTTTCTTT. This translates into CSVGGGMNTEAFF.

The chain combines TRBV27 with TRBJ2-7; weak D call: TRBD2 (5 bases). V dropped 6 bases and J dropped 6 bases, with 18 bases sitting between them. The CDR3 is made up of 14 amino acids. CDR1 and CDR2 (germline): MNHEY, SMNVEV (reference sequence). CDR3 DNA: TGTGCCAGCAGCCTACTAGACCGGCCCCTCGAGCAGTACTTC. Protein sequence: CASSLLDRPLEQYF.

The chain uses TRBV7-3 and TRBJ2-3; maybe TRBD2 (5 bases). This CDR3 spans 18 amino acids. V was pared by 5 bases and J by 1 base, with 22 bases between. The germline CDR1 and CDR2 sequences are SGHTA and FQGTGA. CDR3 bases: TGTGCCAGCAGCCCAGGTGGGAGTGGTTTGTTCGGCACAGATACGCAGTATTTT. As protein: CASSPGGSGLFGTDTQYF.

The CDR3 nucleotides read TGTGCCAGCTCACCACTAGCTGTGGCGGGAGGGCCTAATGAGCAGTTCTTC. Its protein product is CASSPLAVAGGPNEQFF. The rearrangement links TRBV18 to TRBJ2-1, with 9 bases matching TRBD2. Germline lookup yields CDR1 KGHSH and CDR2 LQKENI. The CDR3 loop spans 17 amino acids. After removal of 1 base from V and 7 bases from J, the junction contained 11 bases not matched to a gene.

The chain recombines TRBV7-9 with TRBJ1-4; D might be TRBD1 (6 bases). CDR1 is SEHNR and CDR2 is FQNEAQ in the germline V gene (reference sequence). V lost 5 bases, J lost 0 bases, and 13 bases lay in between. This CDR3 is built from 16 residues. CDR3 region: CASSLGQSTTNEKLFF. The CDR3 coding sequence is TGTGCCAGCAGCCTCGGACAGAGTACAACTAATGAAAAACTGTTTTTT.

This rearrangement joins TRBV4-3 to TRBJ1-1; 7 nucleotides agree with TRBD1. V trimming: 3 bases; J trimming: 3 bases; junction bases outside the gene matches: 1. The CDR3 sequence is 13 residues long. Germline assignment: CDR1 LGHNA and CDR2 YSLEER. The DNA for the CDR3 is TGCGCCAGCAGCCAGGACAGGTACACTGAAGCTTTCTTT. Translated: CASSQDRYTEAFF.

The gene calls are TRBV4-1 and TRBJ2-7; TRBD2 matches 7 bases. Unmatched junction bases numbered 7, after V lost 3 bases and J lost 2 bases. CDR1 MGHRA and CDR2 YSYEKL come from the germline V gene. CDR3 length equals 15 residues. Here the CDR3 DNA reads TGCGCCAGCAGCCAGGGCCCTAGCGGTGCCTACGAGCAGTACTTC. It is translated as CASSQGPSGAYEQYF.

The chain uses TRBV15 and TRBJ2-1, with 7 bases identical to TRBD1. V shed 1 base, J shed 4 bases, and the junction held 7 bases outside the gene matches. CDR3 size: 16 residues. The V gene's germline CDR1 is LNHNV and CDR2 YYDKDF (reference sequence). The CDR3 nucleotides read TGTGCCACCAGCAGAGCGGGACAGCCCCCTTACAATGAGCAGTTCTTC. This gives the protein CATSRAGQPPYNEQFF.

V and J are TRBV23-1 and TRBJ1-2, with 8 bases identical to TRBD1. TRBV23-1 is filed as an ORF, its function uncertain. V trimming: 1 base; J trimming: 4 bases; junction bases outside the gene matches: 8. The CDR3 is made up of 16 amino acids. In DNA, the CDR3 is TGCGCCAGCAGTCAATTTCTGGACAGGGTCTGCTATGGCTACACCTTC. Translating gives CASSQFLDRVCYGYTF.

This clone is a singleton in its sample. The chain employs TRBV2 and TRBJ2-1, with 10 bases identical to TRBD1. V shed 7 bases and J 4 bases; nucleotides not matched to a gene: 4. This CDR3 comprises 14 residues. Germline V gives CDR1 SNHLY, CDR2 FYNNEI. CDR3 amino acids: CASIPDRGYNEQFF. The CDR3 region has the DNA TGTGCCAGCATACCGGACAGGGGGTACAATGAGCAGTTCTTC.

The CDR3 DNA reads TGTGCCAGCAGCTTAGAGGGTAGGGGAGGGTCGGAGACCCAGTACTTC. It codes for CASSLEGRGGSETQYF. The chain recombines TRBV7-3 with TRBJ2-5, with 7 bases matching TRBD2. Looked up from germline, CDR1 is SGHTA and CDR2 is FQGTGA. The CDR3 has 16 residues. Trimming removed 2 bases from V and 5 bases from J; junction bases left unmatched: 11.

This clone was found a few times. The CDR3 region has the DNA TGTGCCACCAAAGAAGTAGCGGGGGGATTCGGTGAGCAGTTCTTC. Protein: CATKEVAGGFGEQFF. The chain joins TRBV2 to TRBJ2-1, with TRBD2 matching over 10 bases. The CDR3 length is 15 residues. The germline CDR1 and CDR2 sequences are SNHLY and FYNNEI. Trimming at V came to 10 bases and at J to 9 bases, leaving 15 bases not matched to a gene.

The rearrangement joins TRBV2 to TRBJ1-1, with 9 positions matching TRBD1. Germline values: CDR1 SNHLY, CDR2 FYNNEI. The CDR3 is made up of 13 amino acids. Trimming cost V 11 bases and J 6 bases; bases outside gene matches: 10. DNA for the CDR3: TGTGCCGGGGTGGTTGACAGGGGGTCTGAAGCTTTCTTT. Translating gives CAGVVDRGSEAFF. The variable domain in full, completed from reference TRBV2 and TRBJ1-1, reads EPEVTQTPSHQVTQMGQEVILRCVPISNHLYFYWYRQILGQKVEFLVSFYNNEISEKSEIFDDQFSVERPDGSNFTLKIRSTKLEDSAMYFCAGVVDRGSEAFFGQGTRLTVV.

This clone has a handful of counts. The sample contains more than one DNA sequence encoding this CDR3. The genes are TRBV21-1 and TRBJ1-1; TRBD1 is the table's D call, not checked against the DNA. TRBV21-1 is a pseudogene. The CDR3 extends over 16 amino acids. Written as DNA, the CDR3 is TGTGCCAGCAGCCCCCGGAAGGACAGGGGCTACACTGAAGCTTTCTTT. Its translation: CASSPRKDRGYTEAFF.

The chain carries TRBV5-5 and TRBJ1-1; perhaps TRBD1 as D (5 bases). The germline CDR1 and CDR2 sequences are SGHKS and YYEKEE (reference sequence). CDR3 length: 13 residues. V was clipped by 1 base and J by 11 bases, with 15 bases between them. CDR3 nucleotides: TGTGCCAGCAGCTTGACAGGAGCGGGTTTGGCTTTCTTT. This gives the protein CASSLTGAGLAFF.

This clone was counted once. DNA of the CDR3: TGTGCCAGCGCGGCTAGCGGGACGGCCTACGAGCAGTACTTC. Protein product: CASAASGTAYEQYF. The chain is built from TRBV28 and TRBJ2-7, with 9 bases that match TRBD2. J gave up 2 bases and V 8 bases, and 7 bases lay outside the gene matches. The CDR3 has 14 amino acids. The germline gives CDR1 MDHEN, CDR2 SYDVKM.

The V call is TRBV2, the J call TRBJ1-4; D not certain. This CDR3 has 12 residues. Trimming left V 8 bases short and J 7 bases short, with 11 bases between. Germline V lookup: CDR1 SNHLY, CDR2 FYNNEI. Here the CDR3 reads CASGRETEKLFF. The CDR3 DNA follows: TGTGCCAGCGGGCGGGAAACTGAAAAACTGTTTTTT.

J is TRBJ1-1 and V is TRBV29-1; D is unclear. The germline V gene has CDR1 SQVTM and CDR2 ANQGSEA. The CDR3 length is 11 residues. V was clipped by 4 bases and J by 1 base, with 4 bases between them. The CDR3 nucleotides read TGCAGCGTTGCTAGGAACACTGAAGCTTTCTTT. Translating it yields CSVARNTEAFF.

This sequence joins TRBV5-5 and TRBJ1-4, with 11 bases that match TRBD1. V shed 2 bases and J 7 bases; nucleotides not matched to a gene: 7. Looked up from germline, CDR1 is SGHKS and CDR2 is YYEKEE (reference sequence). The CDR3 has 16 amino acids. The CDR3 DNA follows: TGTGCCAGCAGCTTTGGATCCGGGACAGGGGGTGAAAAACTGTTTTTT. This translates into CASSFGSGTGGEKLFF.

The chain has TRBV6-1 and TRBJ2-5, with a weak D call TRBD1 (5 bases). CDR1 and CDR2 from the germline V gene are MNHNS and SASEGT. The CDR3 spans 14 residues. Trimming removed 1 base from V and 4 bases from J, with 10 bases in between. For the CDR3, the DNA is TGTGCCAGCAGTGAAGGACAGATTGCAGAGACCCAGTACTTC. Translation: CASSEGQIAETQYF.

V usage is TRBV7-2 and J usage is TRBJ1-4; TRBD1 might be the D (6 bases). This CDR3 is 17 amino acids long. The V end was cut by 0 bases, the J end by 0 bases, with 11 bases between. The germline V gene has CDR1 SGHTA and CDR2 FQGNSA. CDR3 in amino acids: CASSLAGGATTNEKLFF. Written as DNA, the CDR3 is TGTGCCAGCAGCTTAGCGGGGGGGGCGACAACTAATGAAAAACTGTTTTTT. Looking up the rest from reference TRBV7-2 and TRBJ1-4 gives the full variable domain: GAGVSQSPSNKVTEKGKDVELRCDPISGHTALYWYRQSLGQGLEFLIYFQGNSAPDKSGLPSDRFSAERTGGSVSTLTIQRTQQEDSAVYLCASSLAGGATTNEKLFFGSGTQLSVL.

V usage is TRBV6-1 and J usage is TRBJ1-2; D is unclear. CDR1 is MNHNS and CDR2 is SASEGT in the germline V gene. CDR3 length equals 17 residues. V was cut by 0 bases and J by 2 bases, with 16 bases left in between. CDR3 sequence (DNA): TGTGCCAGCAGTGAAGCGATTGGGCTGAAAGGAAACTATGGCTACACCTTC. Translation gives CASSEAIGLKGNYGYTF.

The chain links TRBV7-2 to TRBJ1-1; maybe TRBD1 (5 bases). V dropped 3 bases and J dropped 7 bases, with 15 bases sitting between them. Germline V gives CDR1 SGHTA, CDR2 FQGNSA. The CDR3 sequence is 14 residues long. Here the CDR3 DNA reads TGTGCCAGCAGCTTTGTACCAGGGTGGGATGAAGCTTTCTTT. Amino acid sequence: CASSFVPGWDEAFF.

The rearrangement links TRBV6-1 to TRBJ2-5; maybe TRBD2 (5 bases). The germline gives CDR1 MNHNS, CDR2 SASEGT. The CDR3 sequence is 15 residues long. The V end was cut by 0 bases, the J end by 5 bases, with 13 bases between. CDR3: CASSEARTYRETQYF. CDR3 coding DNA: TGTGCCAGCAGTGAAGCGCGGACTTACCGGGAGACCCAGTACTTC.

The chain has TRBV19 and TRBJ1-2, with TRBD1 identical over 8 bases. CDR3 length: 14 amino acids. Germline values: CDR1 LNHDA, CDR2 SQIVND (reference sequence). V shed 7 bases, J shed 8 bases, and the junction held 12 bases outside the gene matches. The CDR3 loop reads CASTRQGALGGYTF. The DNA of the CDR3 is TGTGCCAGTACGAGGCAGGGGGCATTAGGCGGCTACACCTTC.

This clone has just a few counts. The rearrangement links TRBV9 to TRBJ1-1; no clear D. V shed 1 base and J shed 2 bases, with 12 bases lying between them. CDR3 length equals 15 residues. The germline V gene has CDR1 SGDLS and CDR2 YYNGEE. The CDR3 reads CASSVHVGSNTEAFF. CDR3 in DNA: TGTGCCAGCAGCGTACATGTCGGGAGTAACACTGAAGCTTTCTTT.

This chain joins TRBV5-4 and TRBJ2-7; 9 nucleotides line up with TRBD2. V was pared by 2 bases and J by 3 bases, with 3 bases of the junction left unmatched. The length of the CDR3 is 14 residues. Looked up from germline, CDR1 is SGHNT and CDR2 is YYREEE (reference sequence). CDR3 protein: CASSLAGGDYEQYF. CDR3 sequence (DNA): TGTGCCAGCAGCTTAGCGGGAGGAGACTACGAGCAGTACTTC.